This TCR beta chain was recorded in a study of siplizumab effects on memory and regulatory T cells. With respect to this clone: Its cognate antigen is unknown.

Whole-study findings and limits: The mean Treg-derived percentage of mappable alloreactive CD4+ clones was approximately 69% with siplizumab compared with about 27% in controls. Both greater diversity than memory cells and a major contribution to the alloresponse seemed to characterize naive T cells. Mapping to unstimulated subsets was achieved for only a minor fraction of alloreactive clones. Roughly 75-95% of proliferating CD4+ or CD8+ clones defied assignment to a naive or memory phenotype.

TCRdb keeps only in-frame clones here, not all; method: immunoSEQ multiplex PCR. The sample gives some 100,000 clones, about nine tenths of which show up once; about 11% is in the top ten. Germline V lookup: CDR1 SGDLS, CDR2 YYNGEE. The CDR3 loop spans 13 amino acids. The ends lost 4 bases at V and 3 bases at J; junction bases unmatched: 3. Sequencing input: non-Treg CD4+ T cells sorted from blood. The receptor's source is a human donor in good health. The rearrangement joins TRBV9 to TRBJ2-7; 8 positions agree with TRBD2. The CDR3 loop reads CASSPRGGYEQYF. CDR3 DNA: TGTGCCAGCAGCCCCCGGGGGGGCTACGAGCAGTACTTC.